A selection of T cell receptor beta chains follows, all from one sample in a study of identical twins. TCRdb re-called the 5' RACE reads with MiXCR, one entry per CDR3 protein. Of hundreds of thousands of distinct CDR3 sequences detected, roughly an eighth appear once; the ten largest clones hold 7.2%. In addition, the sample was reused for a study of yellow fever vaccine responses in identical twins.

Sequencing used CD8+ T cells sorted from blood. Receptors originate from a woman aged 18-35 years in good health. CDR3s include the opening cysteine and the closing phenylalanine or tryptophan. A D gene is named only where the DNA matches it firmly. Where a row states a size, it is once, few, many or the class of an expanded clone; other rows omit it.

j_gene | v_gene | d_gene | abundance | CDR3aa | CDR3nt
TRBJ2-5 | TRBV28 | TRBD2 | few | CASSFPSTSGKETQYF | TGTGCCAGCAGTTTCCCTTCGACTAGCGGGAAAGAGACCCAGTACTTC
TRBJ2-1 | TRBV11-2 | TRBD2 | few | CASSSVPYGGGAINEQFF | TGTGCCAGCAGCTCCGTGCCCTACGGCGGGGGGGCAATAAATGAGCAGTTCTTC
TRBJ2-7 | TRBV11-2 | TRBD2 | . | CASSSRIGLAVYEQYF | TGTGCCAGCAGCTCTCGGATAGGACTAGCGGTCTACGAGCAGTACTTC
TRBJ2-2 | TRBV27 | TRBD2 | . | CASSFISGGFENTGELFF | TGTGCCAGCAGTTTTATTAGCGGGGGTTTTGAGAACACCGGGGAGCTGTTTTTT
TRBJ2-2 | TRBV29-1 | . | many | CSVDGRGNTGELFF | TGCAGCGTTGACGGACGGGGAAACACCGGGGAGCTGTTTTTT
TRBJ2-3 | TRBV4-2 | TRBD2 | few | CASSQEASGGGTTDTQYF | TGTGCCAGCAGCCAAGAGGCTAGCGGGGGCGGAACAACAGATACGCAGTATTTT
TRBJ1-1 | TRBV3-1 | TRBD1 | . | CASSRQGGEGGTEAFF | TGTGCCAGCAGCCGACAGGGGGGAGAAGGGGGGACTGAAGCTTTCTTT
TRBJ2-7 | TRBV2 | TRBD2 | few | CASSEAPLAGGDEQYF | TGTGCCAGCAGTGAAGCCCCACTAGCGGGAGGCGACGAGCAGTACTTC
TRBJ2-1 | TRBV6-1 | . | . | CASSEEGPPSEPYNEQFF | TGTGCCAGCAGTGAAGAGGGGCCACCATCCGAGCCCTACAATGAGCAGTTCTTC
TRBJ2-3 | TRBV11-2 | TRBD2 | few | CASSLDFSGSDTQYF | TGTGCCAGCAGCTTAGACTTCAGCGGGAGTGATACGCAGTATTTT
TRBJ2-7 | TRBV3-1 | TRBD1 | . | CASSPTGNIYEQYF | TGTGCCAGCAGCCCGACAGGGAATATCTACGAGCAGTACTTC
TRBJ2-3 | TRBV6-4 | . | few | CASSDSIGGPDTQYF | TGTGCCAGCAGTGACTCGATCGGGGGCCCAGATACGCAGTATTTT
TRBJ2-6 | TRBV7-6 | TRBD2 | few | CASSPHLSGGLEGSGANVLTF | TGTGCCAGCAGCCCTCATCTGTCGGGGGGTTTAGAGGGCTCTGGGGCCAACGTCCTGACTTTC
TRBJ1-1 | TRBV12-3/TRBV12-4 | . | many | CASTLGPHTEAFF | TGTGCCAGCACCCTCGGGCCCCACACTGAAGCTTTCTTT
TRBJ2-2 | TRBV27 | . | . | CASSLSGAPTGELFF | TGTGCCAGCAGTTTGTCGGGAGCGCCCACCGGGGAGCTGTTTTTT
TRBJ1-1 | TRBV2 | . | . | CASSEGDTFREAFF | TGTGCCAGCAGTGAAGGGGACACCTTTCGCGAAGCTTTCTTT
TRBJ2-7 | TRBV20-1 | . | many | CSAPPPDSHEQYF | TGCAGTGCCCCGCCCCCGGACTCCCACGAGCAGTACTTC
TRBJ2-1 | TRBV20-1 | TRBD2 | . | CSARPSGTSGGLSYNEQFF | TGCAGTGCTAGACCATCCGGGACTAGCGGGGGCCTCTCCTACAATGAGCAGTTCTTC
TRBJ2-5 | TRBV19 | TRBD1 | few | CASSTWTGEETQYF | TGTGCCAGTAGTACTTGGACAGGGGAAGAGACCCAGTACTTC
TRBJ2-5 | TRBV7-6 | . | . | CASSLNGETQYF | TGTGCCAGCAGCTTAAATGGGGAGACCCAGTACTTC
TRBJ1-6 | TRBV2 | . | . | CASSESWGSPLHF | TGTGCCAGCAGTGAAAGTTGGGGGTCACCCCTCCACTTT
TRBJ2-3 | TRBV4-2 | . | many | CATGRSLSTDTQYF | TGTGCCACAGGGCGGTCCCTAAGCACAGATACGCAGTATTTT
TRBJ2-7 | TRBV20-1 | . | few | CSARVRYSYEQYF | TGCAGTGCTAGGGTTAGGTATTCCTACGAGCAGTACTTC
TRBJ2-2 | TRBV12-3/TRBV12-4 | . | . | CASSSNRQVYTGELFF | TGTGCCAGCAGTTCTAACCGACAGGTCTACACCGGGGAGCTGTTTTTT
TRBJ2-7 | TRBV2 | . | few | CASSGPTDSYEQYF | TGTGCCAGCAGTGGCCCGACAGATTCCTACGAGCAGTACTTC
TRBJ2-1 | TRBV27 | . | . | CASSLDGYGSGPLNEQFF | TGTGCCAGCAGTTTAGACGGTTATGGTAGCGGCCCTCTCAATGAGCAGTTCTTC